A selection of T cell receptor beta chains follows, all from one sample in a study of cytomegalovirus exposure and HLA in healthy donors. Repertoires were generated with immunoSEQ multiplex PCR, while TCRdb's copy carries only in-frame clones and drops some. The sample records over 150,000 clones, 84% being singletons. The sequencing input was PBMCs. These receptors originate from a girl under 18 in good health and CMV-seropositive. The CDR3 runs from the conserved cysteine through the conserved F or W. The D gene is left open where the match is weak. Clone size appears in some rows only: once, few, many, or a class for an expanded clone.

j_gene,d_gene,abundance,v_gene,CDR3nt,CDR3aa
TRBJ1-4,NA,NA,TRBV28,TGTGCCAGCAGGGCACCGGGACATCAAGTGGAAAAACTGTTTTTT,CASRAPGHQVEKLFF
TRBJ1-1,NA,NA,TRBV10-3,TGTGCCATTAGTGCCGGACAGATGGCTGAAGCTTTCTTT,CAISAGQMAEAFF
TRBJ1-1,NA,once,TRBV2,TGTGCCAGCACGGGCGGGGGGGGGAGTGAGATGAACACTGAAGCTTTCTTT,CASTGGGGSEMNTEAFF
TRBJ2-5,NA,NA,TRBV4-2,TGTGCCAGCAGCCCGATAGCGGAGGAAGAGACCCAGTACTTC,CASSPIAEEETQYF
TRBJ2-7,TRBD1,NA,TRBV6-6,TGTGCCAGCTATCCTAACGCCGGGACAGAGCACTACGAGCAGTACTTC,CASYPNAGTEHYEQYF
TRBJ1-4,TRBD1,once,TRBV9,TGTGCCAGCAGCGCCGGCAGGGGGCACGATAATGAAAAACTGTTTTTT,CASSAGRGHDNEKLFF
TRBJ2-1,NA,NA,TRBV9,TGTGCCAGCAGCGTGGAGGACCCAAGCTCCTACAATGAGCAGTTCTTC,CASSVEDPSSYNEQFF
TRBJ1-2,NA,few,TRBV7-9,TGTGCCAGCAGCCCGAGCGGGCGGGGTCTGACCTTC,CASSPSGRGLTF
TRBJ2-1,TRBD1,NA,TRBV12-5,TGTGCTAGTGGTGTCGAAGGGGGCAAGAGCTCCTACAATGAGCAGTTCTTC,CASGVEGGKSSYNEQFF
TRBJ1-1,TRBD1,NA,TRBV18,TGTGCCAGCTCACCAGTAGGACAGGGGGCCGGGAACACTGAAGCTTTCTTT,CASSPVGQGAGNTEAFF